Shown below are 15 T cell receptor beta chains from a single sample sequenced in a study of OX40 agonist ivuxolimab in advanced cancers. TCRdb's table, derived via immunoSEQ multiplex PCR, lists solely in-frame clones and lacks some. The sample records around 62,000 clones, roughly 88% being singletons. Sample: CD4+ or CD8+ T cells sorted from blood, taken in a trial of the OX40 agonist ivuxolimab. The receptors stem from an adult with an advanced solid tumor such as melanoma, head and neck, liver or kidney cancer.

This CDR3 is CASGPMSRGNTQYF. CDR3 DNA sequence: TGTGCCAGCGGCCCTATGAGTCGAGGGAATACGCAGTATTTT. The chain is built from TRBV11-2 and TRBJ2-3; tentatively, D is TRBD2 (5 bases). Germline CDR1 and CDR2: SGHAT and FQNNGV. The CDR3 consists of 14 residues. Trimming pared 8 bases from V and 7 bases from J, leaving 19 bases between.

J is TRBJ2-7 and V is TRBV9; D possibly corresponds to TRBD2 (6 bases). The CDR3 length is 15 residues. V shed 1 base and J shed 2 bases, with 13 bases lying between them. In germline, CDR1 is SGDLS, CDR2 YYNGEE. The CDR3 sequence is CASSVQASAPYEQYF. CDR3 sequence (DNA): TGTGCCAGCAGCGTACAAGCTAGCGCGCCCTACGAGCAGTACTTC.

This clone showed up just a few times. The J gene is TRBJ2-7, the V gene TRBV6-5; TRBD1 matches 9 bases. The CDR3 is 16 residues long. The germline CDR1 and CDR2 sequences are MNHEY and SVGAGI. V was clipped by 0 bases and J by 7 bases; unmatched bases: 10. This CDR3 reads CASSYSGDRVLAEQYF. The CDR3 nucleotides read TGTGCCAGCAGTTACTCAGGGGACAGGGTATTAGCAGAGCAGTACTTC.

CDR3 sequence (DNA): TGCAGCGTTCCTAGTCAGAACACCGGGGAGCTGTTTTTT. It codes for CSVPSQNTGELFF. The chain employs TRBV29-1 and TRBJ2-2, with D hard to call. Germline CDR1 reads SQVTM; CDR2 reads ANQGSEA. The V gene lost 5 bases and the J gene lost 1 base, with 8 bases spanning the gap. This CDR3 spans 13 amino acids.

This chain uses TRBV19 with TRBJ2-1; TRBD2 matches 9 bases. The CDR3 extends over 15 amino acids. V was pared by 7 bases and J by 7 bases, with 11 bases of the junction left unmatched. The germline V gene encodes CDR1 LNHDA and CDR2 SQIVND (reference sequence). CDR3 amino acids: CASTSRLAAVNEQFF. CDR3 nucleotides: TGTGCCAGTACCTCACGACTAGCGGCGGTAAATGAGCAGTTCTTC.

This clone has just a few counts. V gene TRBV15 combines with J gene TRBJ2-3; 8 bases line up with TRBD1. The CDR3 extends over 15 amino acids. Germline values: CDR1 LNHNV, CDR2 YYDKDF (reference sequence). Trimming took 8 bases from V and 4 from J; bases not matched to a gene: 11. The CDR3 DNA reads as TGTGCCACCGGTACTAGAACAGGGGGATCAGATACGCAGTATTTT. It is translated as CATGTRTGGSDTQYF.

This sequence joins TRBV9 and TRBJ2-5; 12 bases match TRBD2. Germline V gives CDR1 SGDLS, CDR2 YYNGEE. This CDR3 comprises 14 residues. With 2 bases clipped from V and 5 bases from J, the junction kept 1 base outside the gene matches. CDR3 coding DNA: TGTGCCAGCAGCGTCGGGACTAGCGGGGAGACCCAGTACTTC. As protein: CASSVGTSGETQYF.

The sample holds a few counts of this clone. The J gene is TRBJ1-5, the V gene TRBV19, with D uncertain. The CDR3 consists of 13 residues. Germline CDR1 is LNHDA and CDR2 is SQIVND (reference sequence). V lost 5 bases and J 7 bases, leaving 12 bases between the germline ends. The CDR3 DNA reads TGTGCCAGTAGTTTGAGCAGCCTACAGCCCCAGCATTTT. It codes for CASSLSSLQPQHF.

This chain connects TRBV7-2 to TRBJ2-1; maybe TRBD2 (5 bases). The CDR3 totals 16 residues. Germline loops: CDR1 SGHTA, CDR2 FQGNSA. Trimming left V 5 bases short and J 0 bases short, with 14 bases between. CDR3 sequence reads: CASSPPGESSYNEQFF. In DNA, the CDR3 is TGTGCCAGCAGCCCACCCGGGGAAAGCTCCTACAATGAGCAGTTCTTC.

The chain has TRBV5-1 and TRBJ2-1; 10 nucleotides align to TRBD2. Germline CDR1 reads SGHRS; CDR2 reads YFSETQ. V shed 0 bases, J shed 10 bases, and the junction held 7 bases outside the gene matches. The length of the CDR3 is 15 residues. The CDR3: CASSLVSSGSDEQFF. The CDR3 nucleotides read TGCGCCAGCAGCTTGGTCTCTAGCGGGAGTGACGAGCAGTTCTTC.

The CDR3 DNA reads TGTGCCAGCAGCGTAGGCTCGCACCGTGGGGATACGCAGTATTTT. Its translation is CASSVGSHRGDTQYF. The chain has TRBV9 and TRBJ2-3, with D uncertain. From germline, CDR1 is SGDLS and CDR2 YYNGEE. The V end lost 0 bases, the J end lost 6 bases, and 14 bases lay between the germline ends. This CDR3 is 15 amino acids long.

The chain recombines TRBV7-2 with TRBJ2-7; a weak D match, TRBD1 (6 bases). Germline assignment: CDR1 SGHTA and CDR2 FQGNSA. V was pared by 5 bases and J by 0 bases, with 11 bases between. The CDR3 consists of 14 residues. The chain's CDR3 is CASSPTGSSYEQYF. The CDR3 DNA is TGTGCCAGCAGCCCAACAGGGTCCTCCTACGAGCAGTACTTC.

The chain uses TRBV14 and TRBJ2-1, with 10 nucleotides matching TRBD2. The germline V gene encodes CDR1 SGHDN and CDR2 FVKESK. The CDR3 totals 15 residues. V was clipped by 6 bases and J by 4 bases; unmatched bases: 6. The DNA for the CDR3 is TGTGCCAGCAGGTCCACTAGCGGGACTTACAATGAGCAGTTCTTC. Encoded protein: CASRSTSGTYNEQFF.

The J gene is TRBJ2-3, the V gene TRBV5-4; the match to TRBD2 covers 11 bases. The trim removed 5 bases at V and 5 bases at J, leaving 10 bases unmatched. This CDR3 is built from 16 residues. CDR1 and CDR2 from the germline V gene are SGHNT and YYREEE (reference sequence). The CDR3 reads CASSRNSGREGDTQYF. In DNA, the CDR3 is TGTGCCAGCAGTCGCAATAGCGGGAGGGAGGGAGATACGCAGTATTTT.

The gene calls are TRBV5-6 and TRBJ2-2, with a possible D match to TRBD2 (5 bases). Germline CDR1 SGHDT, CDR2 YYEEEE. The CDR3 loop spans 17 amino acids. The V and J ends lost 0 bases and 4 bases respectively, with 16 bases between them. CDR3 residues: CASSLARGQAVTGELFF. The CDR3 region has the DNA TGTGCCAGCAGCTTGGCCCGGGGTCAGGCCGTCACCGGGGAGCTGTTTTTT.